This T cell receptor (beta chain) was sequenced for a study of technical replicates of blood from several donors. Produced via immunoSEQ multiplex PCR; TCRdb's table is partial and in-frame only. Of some 82,000 clones in the sample, around 97% are singletons; the top ten hold more than 0.15%. The germline V gene encodes CDR1 ENHRY and CDR2 SYGVKD. This CDR3 has 18 residues. The V end was cut by 0 bases, the J end by 0 bases, with 17 bases between. Sequencing used T cells isolated from PBMCs. The sequence was obtained from a human donor in good health. V usage is TRBV10-3 and J usage is TRBJ1-1; D not certain. The CDR3 reads CAISESVGRDFMNTEAFF. The CDR3 DNA is TGTGCCATCAGTGAGTCAGTGGGGAGAGACTTCATGAACACTGAAGCTTTCTTT.